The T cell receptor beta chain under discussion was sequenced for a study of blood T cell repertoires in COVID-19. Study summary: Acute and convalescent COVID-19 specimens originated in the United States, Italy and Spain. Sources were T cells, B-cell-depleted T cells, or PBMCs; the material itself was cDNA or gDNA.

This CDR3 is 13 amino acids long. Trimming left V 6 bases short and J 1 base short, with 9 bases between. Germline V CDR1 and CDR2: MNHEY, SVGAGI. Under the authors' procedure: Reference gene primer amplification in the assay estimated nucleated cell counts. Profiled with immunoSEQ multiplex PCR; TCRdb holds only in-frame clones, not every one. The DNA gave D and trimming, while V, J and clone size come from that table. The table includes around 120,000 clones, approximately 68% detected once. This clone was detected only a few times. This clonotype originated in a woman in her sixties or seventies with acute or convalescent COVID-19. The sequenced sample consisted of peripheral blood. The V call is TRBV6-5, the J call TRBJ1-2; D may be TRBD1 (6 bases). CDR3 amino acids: CASSVDSNYGYTF. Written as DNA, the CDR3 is TGTGCCAGCAGCGTGGACAGTAACTATGGCTACACCTTC.